This T cell receptor (beta chain) was documented in a study of persistence of HIV-infected CD4 T cells. Study-wide context: A median of roughly 8 years of suppressive ART preceded sampling.

General observations from the study: Compared with CD3/CD28-stimulated cells, CMV- and Gag-responding cells showed lower TCRbeta richness.

Sequencing used immunoSEQ version 4 in survey mode. Profiled with immunoSEQ multiplex PCR; TCRdb holds only in-frame clones, not every one. In the table there are around 35,000 clones, approximately 86% of which are singletons. For this clone: The antigen remains undetermined.

Trimming removed 0 bases from V and 7 bases from J, with 7 bases in between. Germline V gives CDR1 SGHRS, CDR2 YFSETQ. This CDR3 is 12 amino acids long. Cells were stimulated nonspecifically with anti-CD3/anti-CD28 magnetic beads. Sorting of responding CD4+ T cells relied on upregulated CD40 ligand together with CD69. CD4+ T cell counts exceeded 400 cells/uL; CMV serology was positive. CD8-depleted PBMCs were stimulated less than 20 hours with anti-CD28/CD49d costimulation, CD40-blocking antibody and enfuvirtide. The V call is TRBV5-1, the J call TRBJ1-1; no reliable D call. The sequence came from an adult man with HIV who was CMV-seropositive. This sample comprised CD4+ T cells sorted from PBMCs after 18-hour stimulation, obtained from a patient who received antiretroviral therapy. Here the CDR3 DNA reads TGCGCCAGCAGCTTGGCCGGTTTTGAAGCTTTCTTT. Encoded protein: CASSLAGFEAFF.